The clone carrying this TCR beta chain was seen a few times. The target antigen is unknown. CDR1 MNHNY and CDR2 SVGAGI come from the germline V gene (reference sequence). The CDR3 is 11 amino acids. Trimming cost V 3 bases and J 5 bases, with 3 bases left between them. These data belong to a study of cytomegalovirus exposure and HLA in healthy donors. In the study overall: In an early release, HLA-typed donors contributed tens of millions of unique TCR sequences.

PCR primers comprised 60 Vbeta and 13 Jbeta primers. Clones were read by immunoSEQ multiplex PCR, and TCRdb kept only the in-frame ones, dropping some. The table shows around 150,000 clones, with approximately 80% occurring only once. Study-wide results and limits: A missense variant in DCLRE1C was later tied to TCR beta V- and J-gene trimming. CMV serostatus alone was available as immune exposure information. CMV antigen specificity of a few CMV-associated chains was confirmed in vitro.

The TCR was taken from a woman aged 45-65 years in good health and CMV-seronegative. Material for sequencing was PBMCs. V gene TRBV6-6 combines with J gene TRBJ2-3; D not resolved. The CDR3 DNA sequence: TGTGCCAGCAGTTATATAGATACGCAGTATTTT. Translating it yields CASSYIDTQYF.